This T cell receptor beta chain came from a study of PD-1 blockade in classical Hodgkin lymphoma. Study at large: Each patient was given nivolumab 3 mg/kg through a vein every 2 weeks.

Per the germline V gene, CDR1 is MNHEY and CDR2 is SMNVEV (reference sequence). V trimming: 1 base; J trimming: 7 bases; junction bases outside the gene matches: 15. The CDR3 sequence is 17 residues long. Measured with immunoSEQ multiplex PCR; TCRdb has only the in-frame clones, and not every one. The table has 17,000 or so clones, around 75% seen once. With no exception, relapse followed autologous stem cell transplantation in all patients, and brentuximab vedotin exposure varied. Overall study findings and caveats: What caused the repertoire differences, perhaps disease activity or prior therapy, remains undefined.

Remarks on this clone: What it binds is not known.

Sample: peripheral blood mononuclear cells (PBMCs), taken at baseline. This receptor was identified in a human donor with classical Hodgkin lymphoma. This chain uses TRBV27 with TRBJ2-7; 8 bases map to TRBD1. This chain's CDR3 is CASSLWSRGRGPPEQYF. The CDR3 coding sequence is TGTGCCAGCAGTTTATGGAGTCGGGGCAGGGGGCCCCCAGAGCAGTACTTC.